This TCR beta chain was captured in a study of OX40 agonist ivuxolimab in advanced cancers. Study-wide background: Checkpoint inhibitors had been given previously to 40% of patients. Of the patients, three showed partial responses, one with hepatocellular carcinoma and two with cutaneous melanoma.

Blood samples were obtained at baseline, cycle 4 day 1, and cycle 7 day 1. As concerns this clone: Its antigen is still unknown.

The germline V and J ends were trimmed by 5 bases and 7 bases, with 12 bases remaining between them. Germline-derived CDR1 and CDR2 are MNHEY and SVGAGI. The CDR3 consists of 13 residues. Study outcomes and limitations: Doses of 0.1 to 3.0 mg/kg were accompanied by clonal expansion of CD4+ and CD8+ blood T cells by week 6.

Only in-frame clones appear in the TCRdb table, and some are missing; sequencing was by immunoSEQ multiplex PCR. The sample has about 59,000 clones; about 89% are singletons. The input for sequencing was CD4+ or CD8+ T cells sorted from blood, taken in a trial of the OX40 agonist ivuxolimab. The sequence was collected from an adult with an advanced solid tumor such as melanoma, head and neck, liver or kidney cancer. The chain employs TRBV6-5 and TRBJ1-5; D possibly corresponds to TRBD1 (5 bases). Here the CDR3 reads CASSADRNQPQHF. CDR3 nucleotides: TGTGCCAGCAGTGCCGACAGAAACCAGCCCCAGCATTTT.